This is a list of T cell receptor beta chains from one sample in a study of shared clonotypes between healthy human individuals. Assay: immunoSEQ multiplex PCR; the TCRdb copy retains only in-frame clones and omits some. Of around 2.1 million clones listed, just over 90% are singletons. Sequenced material: naive CD8+ T cells from PBMCs. These receptors were obtained from a man between 18 and 35 years old in good health. Some clones in this sample may be carry-over from other donors' samples. CDR3s include the opening cysteine and the closing phenylalanine or tryptophan. The order of the fields is clone size, J gene, CDR3 length, D gene, V gene, CDR3 DNA, CDR3 protein. D genes are given only for firm matches. Size values are once, few and many counts, or a class for expanded clones, and some rows have none.

- | TRBJ2-7 | 15 | - | TRBV5-4 | TGTGCCACCTCATCTGAGCGGGCGACCCCCTACGAGCAGTACTTC | CATSSERATPYEQYF
- | TRBJ2-3 | 15 | - | TRBV6-5 | TGTGCCAGCAGACTGAGGACTGCGGGCACAGATACGCAGTATTTT | CASRLRTAGTDTQYF
- | TRBJ2-2 | 16 | - | TRBV28 | TGTGCCAGCAGTAGGGTAGCAGGGCTTCGATTCGGGGAGCTGTTTTTT | CASSRVAGLRFGELFF
- | TRBJ2-2 | 15 | - | TRBV5-6 | TGTGCCAGCAGCTTTTGGCAGGATAACACCGGGGAGCTGTTTTTT | CASSFWQDNTGELFF
- | TRBJ2-2 | 12 | - | TRBV7-6 | TGTGCCAGCAGCCAGACTACCGGGGAGCTGTTTTTT | CASSQTTGELFF
- | TRBJ2-3 | 14 | - | TRBV19 | TGTGCCAGTAGTATTGCTAGTCCCACAGATACGCAGTATTTT | CASSIASPTDTQYF
- | TRBJ2-7 | 15 | - | TRBV15 | TGTGCCACCAGCAGAGAACCCGGCAGCTCCTACGAGCAGTACTTC | CATSREPGSSYEQYF
once | TRBJ1-5 | 14 | - | TRBV28 | TGTGCCAGCAGTTCCAGGGTTTCGAATCAGCCCCAGCATTTT | CASSSRVSNQPQHF
- | TRBJ2-7 | 15 | - | TRBV29-1 | TGCAGCGCTAGGGGGGGGCGGCCTTCATCCTACGAGCAGTACTTC | CSARGGRPSSYEQYF
- | TRBJ2-4 | 13 | - | TRBV28 | TGTGCCAGCAGTTTAGGCCCTAGGGACATTCAGTACTTC | CASSLGPRDIQYF
- | TRBJ2-2 | 15 | - | TRBV19 | TGTGCCAGTGACGCGGGGAAAAGAAACACCGGGGAGCTGTTTTTT | CASDAGKRNTGELFF
- | TRBJ1-1 | 18 | TRBD1 | TRBV19 | TGTGCCAGTAGTATAGATCATTGGCAGGGGGCGACGAACACTGAAGCTTTCTTT | CASSIDHWQGATNTEAFF
- | TRBJ2-7 | 15 | TRBD2 | TRBV6-6 | TGTGCCAGCAGTTACTTTGGGACTAGTCCCTACGAGCAGTACTTC | CASSYFGTSPYEQYF
- | TRBJ1-1 | 16 | - | TRBV27 | TGTGCCAGCAGTTTAGCGATCGGGGCGGGGGGCACTGAAGCTTTCTTT | CASSLAIGAGGTEAFF
- | TRBJ1-1 | 14 | - | TRBV6-6 | TGTGCCAGCAGTTACACCAATCGGGGGGCTGAAGCTTTCTTT | CASSYTNRGAEAFF
- | TRBJ2-7 | 14 | TRBD2 | TRBV19 | TGTGCCAGTAGCCCCACTAGCGTACCCTACGAGCAGTACTTC | CASSPTSVPYEQYF
- | TRBJ2-1 | 15 | - | TRBV28 | TGTGCCAGCAGTCCCACTAAGGCGTCTTACAATGAGCAGTTCTTC | CASSPTKASYNEQFF
- | TRBJ2-1 | 16 | - | TRBV7-6 | TGTGCCAGCAGCGCGTCCCTAGCGCTCTCCTACAATGAGCAGTTCTTC | CASSASLALSYNEQFF
- | TRBJ2-1 | 18 | - | TRBV29-1 | TGCAGCGTCCAGCTGGGGGGCCGGGACTCCTCAGTCTACAATGAGCAGTTCTTC | CSVQLGGRDSSVYNEQFF
- | TRBJ2-3 | 12 | - | TRBV2 | TGTGCCAGCTTAAGGGATCCCAATACGCAGTATTTT | CASLRDPNTQYF
- | TRBJ2-7 | 14 | - | TRBV7-9 | TGTGCCAGCACGCCCGCAGGAGGGACCTACGAGCAGTACTTC | CASTPAGGTYEQYF
- | TRBJ2-1 | 11 | - | TRBV11-2 | TGTGCCACGGTGGGCTACAATGAGCAGTTCTTC | CATVGYNEQFF
- | TRBJ2-7 | 16 | - | TRBV27 | TGTGCCAGCAGTCCCTCCGTTGGGGGCTGGACGTACGAGCAGTACTTC | CASSPSVGGWTYEQYF
- | TRBJ2-1 | 15 | TRBD2 | TRBV4-3 | TGCGCCAGCAGCCAAGGACTAGCGGGTTACAATGAGCAGTTCTTC | CASSQGLAGYNEQFF
many | TRBJ2-1 | 16 | TRBD2 | TRBV11-1 | TGTGCCAGCAGCTTACGGCGGGGGACCGACTACAATGAGCAGTTCTTC | CASSLRRGTDYNEQFF
- | TRBJ2-1 | 15 | TRBD1 | TRBV11-2 | TGTGCCAGCAGCTCCCGGGACAGGACCTACAATGAGCAGTTCTTC | CASSSRDRTYNEQFF
- | TRBJ2-3 | 15 | - | TRBV19 | TGTGCCAGTAGTATGAGGGGAGGCAATTCTGTTACGCAGTATTTT | CASSMRGGNSVTQYF
- | TRBJ1-3 | 16 | TRBD1 | TRBV4-2 | TGTGCCAGCAGCCAACAGATCAGGGGGTCTGGAAACACCATATATTTT | CASSQQIRGSGNTIYF
- | TRBJ1-3 | 18 | TRBD1 | TRBV6-1 | TGTGCCAGCAGTGAAGTAGGGCAGGGGGCATTAATTGGGAACACCATATATTTT | CASSEVGQGALIGNTIYF
- | TRBJ2-2 | 17 | - | TRBV5-7 | TGTGCCAGCAGACCCAGGGCGGGGGCTTTGAACACCGGGGAGCTGTTTTTT | CASRPRAGALNTGELFF
- | TRBJ2-7 | 11 | - | TRBV27 | TGTGCCAGCAGTTTAGGTGTAAAGCAGTACTTC | CASSLGVKQYF
once | TRBJ1-1 | 15 | TRBD1 | TRBV5-1 | TGCGCCAGCAGCGGATGGACAGGGACGGTCACTGAAGCTTTCTTT | CASSGWTGTVTEAFF
- | TRBJ2-5 | 15 | TRBD1 | TRBV25-1 | TGTGCCAGCAGCCGGGACAGGGGTAGGGGTGAGACCCAGTACTTC | CASSRDRGRGETQYF
- | TRBJ2-7 | 16 | - | TRBV4-3 | TGCGCCAGCAGCCAACAGACTGCCGACCCTTTTTACGAGCAGTACTTC | CASSQQTADPFYEQYF
- | TRBJ2-1 | 12 | TRBD2 | TRBV29-1 | TGCAGCATGCCGACGGCAGCGGGAGAGCAGTTCTTC | CSMPTAAGEQFF
- | TRBJ1-5 | 16 | TRBD1 | TRBV28 | TGTGCCAGCAGTTCTCGAGAGGGGGCGAGCAATCAGCCCCAGCATTTT | CASSSREGASNQPQHF
- | TRBJ2-1 | 13 | TRBD2 | TRBV25-1 | TGTGCCAGCAGCGGGCTAGCGGGAGGTGAGCAGTTCTTC | CASSGLAGGEQFF
- | TRBJ2-3 | 14 | - | TRBV7-3 | TGTGCCAGCAGCTTAGGATTTAGCACAGATACGCAGTATTTT | CASSLGFSTDTQYF
- | TRBJ2-3 | 14 | TRBD2 | TRBV2 | TGTGCCAGCAATAGCGGGAGACTTACGGATACGCAGTATTTT | CASNSGRLTDTQYF
once | TRBJ2-2 | 15 | - | TRBV4-2 | TGTGCCAGCAGCCCGTGGGACTCGATCACCGGGGAGCTGTTTTTT | CASSPWDSITGELFF
- | TRBJ2-1 | 14 | TRBD1 | TRBV11-2 | TGTGCCAGCAGCGAATCGACAGGGGCCGGGGAGCAGTTCTTC | CASSESTGAGEQFF
- | TRBJ2-2 | 13 | - | TRBV28 | TGTGCCAGCAGCGACCCCGGCACCGGGGAGCTGTTTTTT | CASSDPGTGELFF
- | TRBJ2-7 | 14 | - | TRBV15 | TGTGCCACCAGCAGAGATCAGTATCGTAACGAGCAGTACTTC | CATSRDQYRNEQYF